This TCR gamma chain was observed in a study of human gamma delta and Vdelta1 T cells. Study results and caveats: Reportedly, Delta One T cells were polyclonal and broadly targeted acute myeloid leukemia.

Germline V CDR1 and CDR2: EGSNGY, YDSYNSKV. CDR3 length: 13 amino acids. After removal of 0 bases from V and 5 bases from J, the junction contained 4 bases not matched to a gene. This clone has a handful of counts. No antigen is known for it. The sample carries other DNA sequences with the same CDR3. TCRdb re-called clones from the PCR reads using CATT. The sample lists 5,100 or so gamma-chain clones, less than 40% occurring once. The chain employs TRGV2 and TRGJ1 or TRGJ2. Sequences were obtained from Vdelta1 gamma-delta T cells from blood grown in culture (DOT cells). The receptor was derived from a human donor in good health. Written as DNA, the CDR3 is TGTGCCACCTGGGACGGGCCCGATTATAAGAAACTCTTT. This gives the protein CATWDGPDYKKLF.